The 19 T cell receptor beta chains presented below share a single source sample, sequenced in a study of blood T cell repertoires in COVID-19. Here immunoSEQ multiplex PCR was the method, and the copy in TCRdb shows in-frame clones only, minus some. This table has nearly 200,000 clones, roughly 90% appearing once. Material for sequencing was peripheral blood. Receptors were obtained from a woman in her 70s with acute or convalescent COVID-19.

The rearrangement links TRBV5-1 to TRBJ2-7; TRBD1 matches 9 bases. Germline CDR1 is SGHRS and CDR2 is YFSETQ. V trimming: 2 bases; J trimming: 4 bases; junction bases outside the gene matches: 1. This CDR3 is 13 amino acids long. CDR3 nucleotide sequence: TGCGCCAGCAGCTTCGACAGGGGGTACGAGCAGTACTTC. Translated, it gives CASSFDRGYEQYF.

This clone has more than one count but fewer than ten. The rearrangement links TRBV3-1 (or the pseudogene TRBV3-2) to TRBJ2-3; possibly TRBD2 for D (6 bases). The germline V gene encodes CDR1 LGHDT and CDR2 YNNKEL (reference sequence). The CDR3 consists of 19 residues. The germline V and J ends were trimmed by 2 bases and 4 bases, with 25 bases remaining between them. CDR3 loop: CASSQWPPGWAGRADTQYF. The CDR3 DNA reads TGTGCCAGCAGCCAATGGCCTCCTGGTTGGGCGGGGAGAGCAGATACGCAGTATTTT.

The chain carries TRBV19 and TRBJ2-5; possibly TRBD1 for D (8 bases). Looked up from germline, CDR1 is LNHDA and CDR2 is SQIVND (reference sequence). The CDR3 spans 15 residues. The germline V and J ends were trimmed by 6 bases and 1 base, with 15 bases remaining between them. This CDR3 is CASSVQGGSQETQYF. The CDR3 nucleotides are TGTGCCAGTAGCGTACAGGGGGGGTCCCAAGAGACCCAGTACTTC.

The rearrangement joins TRBV7-6 to TRBJ2-5, with D possibly TRBD2 on 6 matching bases. The germline V and J ends were trimmed by 5 bases and 5 bases, with 15 bases remaining between them. The CDR3 loop spans 14 amino acids. Per germline, CDR1 SGHVS and CDR2 FNYEAQ. Here the CDR3 DNA reads TGTGCCAGCAGCCCGGGGGACTCCCTGGAGACCCAGTACTTC. Its protein product is CASSPGDSLETQYF.

This clone was counted a few times. The chain recombines TRBV3-1 (or the pseudogene TRBV3-2) with TRBJ1-5; D unclear. Germline values: CDR1 LGHDT, CDR2 YNNKEL (reference sequence). Trimming removed 0 bases at V and 7 bases at J, with 7 bases between. CDR3 size: 13 residues. The CDR3 region is CASSQDRVQPQHF. The CDR3 DNA reads TGTGCCAGCAGCCAAGATCGTGTGCAGCCCCAGCATTTT.

The gene calls are TRBV3-1 (or the pseudogene TRBV3-2) and TRBJ2-3; 9 positions agree with TRBD1. The length of the CDR3 is 16 residues. V dropped 5 bases and J dropped 1; count of bases not matched to a gene: 7. CDR1 and CDR2 from the germline V gene are LGHDT and YNNKEL (reference sequence). In DNA form, the CDR3 reads TGTGCCAGCAGCACGTACAGGGGGCGCGGCACAGATACGCAGTATTTT. Residues: CASSTYRGRGTDTQYF.

V gene TRBV3-1 (or the pseudogene TRBV3-2) combines with J gene TRBJ1-1, with TRBD1 as a possible D gene (6 bases). V was trimmed by 6 bases and J by 0 bases, leaving 11 bases between them. The CDR3 is 14 residues long. From germline, CDR1 is LGHDT and CDR2 YNNKEL (reference sequence). The CDR3 bases are TGTGCCAGCAGGACCGGGACATTGAACACTGAAGCTTTCTTT. Translated, it gives CASRTGTLNTEAFF.

V gene TRBV2 combines with J gene TRBJ2-1; 11 nucleotides align to TRBD2. CDR3 length equals 19 residues. V lost 4 bases to trimming and J lost 0 bases; unmatched junction nucleotides: 11. In germline, CDR1 is SNHLY, CDR2 FYNNEI. CDR3 nucleotides: TGTGCCAGCAGTGTGGTTTTGAGACTAGCGGGGAGCTCCTACAATGAGCAGTTCTTC. Encoded protein: CASSVVLRLAGSSYNEQFF.

The chain has TRBV2 and TRBJ1-5; D unclear. V was trimmed by 6 bases and J by 3 bases, leaving 6 bases between them. The CDR3 is 12 residues long. Germline V gene lookup returns CDR1 SNHLY and CDR2 FYNNEI. CDR3 DNA: TGTGCCAGCAGCCCCAACAATCAGCCCCAGCATTTT. This gives the protein CASSPNNQPQHF.

J is TRBJ2-7 and V is TRBV7-8; 12 bases agree with TRBD1. This CDR3 contains 14 residues. The J segment lost 6 bases and the V segment lost 5 bases, leaving 5 bases of the junction unmatched. CDR1 and CDR2 from the germline V gene are SGHVS and FQNEAQ. For the CDR3, the DNA is TGTGCCAGCAGCGAGGGACAGGGGGCGCGCGAGCAGTACTTC. It yields the protein CASSEGQGAREQYF.

The chain couples TRBV10-2 to TRBJ2-7; D is undetermined. The length of the CDR3 is 12 residues. In germline, CDR1 is WSHSY, CDR2 SAAADI. Trimming pared 5 bases from V and 6 bases from J, leaving 11 bases between. This chain's CDR3 is CASSNLYSEQYF. In DNA, the CDR3 is TGCGCCAGCAGTAATTTGTACTCCGAGCAGTACTTC.

The J gene is TRBJ2-6, the V gene TRBV11-2; TRBD2 is a possible D gene (6 bases). The germline V gene encodes CDR1 SGHAT and CDR2 FQNNGV. V was shortened by 2 bases and J by 0 bases, with 11 bases between the two germline ends. The CDR3 spans 17 residues. The CDR3 bases are TGTGCCAGCAGCTTAATCAGCGGGCGCTCTGGGGCCAACGTCCTGACTTTC. Protein product: CASSLISGRSGANVLTF. Combining the CDR3 with reference TRBV11-2 and TRBJ2-6 gives the whole variable domain EAGVAQSPRYKIIEKRQSVAFWCNPISGHATLYWYQQILGQGPKLLIQFQNNGVVDDSQLPKDRFSAERLKGVDSTLKIQPAKLEDSAVYLCASSLISGRSGANVLTFGAGSRLTVL.

The chain carries TRBV7-9 and TRBJ1-2, with TRBD1 as a possible D gene (5 bases). The V gene's germline CDR1 is SEHNR and CDR2 FQNEAQ (reference sequence). CDR3 length: 15 residues. Trimming removed 1 base at V and 2 bases at J, with 11 bases between. CDR3 protein: CASSLGRDRNYGYTF. Here the CDR3 DNA reads TGTGCCAGCAGCTTAGGCAGGGATAGGAACTATGGCTACACCTTC.

V is TRBV4-2 and J is TRBJ2-7; 9 bases agree with TRBD1. Per the germline V gene, CDR1 is LGHNA and CDR2 is YNFKEQ. The CDR3 length is 16 residues. Losses at the gene ends were 4 bases for V and 3 bases for J; bases not matched to a gene: 10. CDR3 DNA: TGTGCCAGCAGCCTCCGACAGGGGGAGTGGGTCTACGAGCAGTACTTC. Translated, it gives CASSLRQGEWVYEQYF.

The V call is TRBV7-2, the J call TRBJ2-1, with TRBD1 matching over 7 bases. Losses at the gene ends were 7 bases for V and 9 bases for J; bases not matched to a gene: 9. This CDR3 comprises 13 residues. Germline V gene data show CDR1 as SGHTA and CDR2 as FQGNSA. Here the CDR3 DNA reads TGTGCCAGCATCCTTACAGGGGTTACTGAGCAGTTCTTC. Residues: CASILTGVTEQFF.

V is TRBV28 and J is TRBJ2-1, with 9 bases that match TRBD2. The junction had 14 bases not matched to a gene; V was cut back by 4 bases and J by 4 bases. This CDR3 region has 18 residues. Germline values: CDR1 MDHEN, CDR2 SYDVKM. The CDR3 spells CASSSISGTSQIYNEQFF. The CDR3 DNA follows: TGTGCCAGCAGTTCAATTTCAGGGACTAGCCAAATTTACAATGAGCAGTTCTTC.

The chain has TRBV6-2 or TRBV6-3 and TRBJ1-5; TRBD1 might be the D (5 bases). Germline CDR1 MNHEY, CDR2 SVGEGT. The CDR3 runs 14 residues. Trimming left V 2 bases short and J 8 bases short, with 13 bases between. The CDR3 coding sequence is TGTGCCAGCAGTTACGGGAGGGGATGGGAGCCCCAGCATTTT. Its translation: CASSYGRGWEPQHF.

In nucleotides, the CDR3 is TGTGCCAGCAGCGGGGGACTGAGCACAGATACGCAGTATTTT. Amino acid sequence: CASSGGLSTDTQYF. The V and J genes are TRBV7-2 and TRBJ2-3; weak D call: TRBD2 (6 bases). The CDR3 covers 14 residues. V shed 5 bases and J shed 0 bases, with 9 bases lying between them. In germline, CDR1 is SGHTA, CDR2 FQGNSA.

The V call is TRBV11-3, the J call TRBJ2-1; 12 bases map to TRBD2. This CDR3 region has 13 residues. With 8 bases clipped from V and 15 bases from J, the junction kept 11 bases outside the gene matches. Germline V CDR1 and CDR2: SGHNT, YENEEA. The CDR3 DNA sequence: TGTGCCAGCCGGATGACTAGCGGGGGCGACCGGTTCTTC. Amino acids: CASRMTSGGDRFF. Combining the CDR3 with reference TRBV11-3 and TRBJ2-1 gives the whole variable domain EAGVVQSPRYKIIEKKQPVAFWCNPISGHNTLYWYLQNLGQGPELLIRYENEEAVDDSQLPKDRFSAERLKGVDSTLKIQPAELGDSAVYLCASRMTSGGDRFFGPGTRLTVL.